The 17 T cell receptor beta chains in this list originate from one sample, sequenced in a study of cytomegalovirus exposure and HLA in healthy donors. The primer mix had 60 Vbeta and 13 Jbeta primers. Clones were read by immunoSEQ multiplex PCR, and TCRdb kept only the in-frame ones, dropping some. The sample shows around 150,000 clones, 82% of them seen only once. What was sequenced was PBMCs. The receptor set was obtained from a woman aged 45-65 years in good health and CMV-seropositive.

The chain uses TRBV15 and TRBJ1-4; 7 nucleotides agree with TRBD1. The CDR3 consists of 16 residues. With V trimmed by 8 bases and J by 6 bases, 15 bases remained unmatched. Germline assignment: CDR1 LNHNV and CDR2 YYDKDF (reference sequence). CDR3 nucleotides: TGTGCCACCCGACGGAACACAGGGGCTTCATATGAAAAACTGTTTTTT. The encoded protein is CATRRNTGASYEKLFF.

The gene calls are TRBV7-8 and TRBJ2-2; 12 bases agree with TRBD2. From germline, CDR1 is SGHVS and CDR2 FQNEAQ. The CDR3 has 18 residues. V shed 1 base and J 4 bases; nucleotides not matched to a gene: 7. CDR3 sequence (DNA): TGTGCCAGCAGCTTAGGTCTAGCGGGAGGGCCCGTCACCGGGGAGCTGTTTTTT. Translating it yields CASSLGLAGGPVTGELFF.

The gene calls are TRBV7-6 and TRBJ2-7, with TRBD1 as a possible D gene (5 bases). Trimming cost V 3 bases and J 3 bases, with 9 bases left between them. The CDR3 has 13 amino acids. Germline loops: CDR1 SGHVS, CDR2 FNYEAQ. The CDR3 DNA reads as TGTGCCAGCAGCTTTGGGGCAAACTACGAGCAGTACTTC. It is translated as CASSFGANYEQYF.

The chain uses TRBV19 and TRBJ2-2, with 8 bases aligning to TRBD1. CDR3 length: 17 amino acids. V was pared by 4 bases and J by 4 bases, with 11 bases of the junction left unmatched. Germline CDR1 is LNHDA and CDR2 is SQIVND (reference sequence). CDR3 protein: CASSRGRQGASTGELFF. CDR3 nucleotide sequence: TGTGCCAGTAGTAGGGGACGGCAGGGGGCTAGCACCGGGGAGCTGTTTTTT.

The chain combines TRBV7-9 with TRBJ1-1; D remains unclear. Deletions cut 4 bases from V and 10 bases from J, with 13 bases between. Looked up from germline, CDR1 is SEHNR and CDR2 is FQNEAQ (reference sequence). CDR3 length: 12 residues. CDR3 protein: CASSSIGRAAFF. CDR3 sequence (DNA): TGTGCCAGCAGCTCCATCGGGAGGGCAGCTTTCTTT.

This clone has more than one count but fewer than ten. Other DNA variants within this sample encode the same CDR3. The rearrangement uses TRBV7-9 and TRBJ1-3, with TRBD1 matching over 7 bases. V dropped 5 bases and J dropped 6; count of bases not matched to a gene: 7. The germline CDR1 and CDR2 sequences are SEHNR and FQNEAQ (reference sequence). CDR3 length equals 14 residues. The CDR3: CASSPTGLENTIYF. The CDR3 DNA is TGTGCCAGCAGCCCGACAGGGTTGGAAAACACCATATATTTT.

The chain carries TRBV5-6 and TRBJ1-1, with 7 nucleotides matching TRBD1. Per the germline V gene, CDR1 is SGHDT and CDR2 is YYEEEE. The trim removed 4 bases at V and 8 bases at J, leaving 8 bases unmatched. The CDR3 has 13 amino acids. CDR3: CASSLPRQGEAFF. The DNA of the CDR3 is TGTGCCAGCAGCCTTCCCCGACAGGGCGAAGCTTTCTTT.

This chain joins TRBV29-1 and TRBJ1-6, with D perhaps matching TRBD1 (5 bases). Looked up from germline, CDR1 is SQVTM and CDR2 is ANQGSEA. The CDR3 is 14 residues long. Between the trimmed V and J ends, which lost 4 bases and 7 bases, there was a span of 14 bases. The CDR3 reads CSVGEGNWNSPLHF. DNA of the CDR3: TGCAGCGTTGGGGAGGGGAACTGGAATTCACCCCTCCACTTT.

V is TRBV6-6 and J is TRBJ2-7; TRBD2 is a possible D gene (5 bases). The V and J ends lost 7 bases and 3 bases respectively, with 13 bases between them. CDR1 and CDR2 from the germline V gene are MNHNY and SVGAGI (reference sequence). The CDR3 is 13 amino acids. CDR3 DNA sequence: TGTGCCAGCACGAAGGAGGACGTCTACGAGCAGTACTTC. Translated, it gives CASTKEDVYEQYF.

The V call is TRBV28, the J call TRBJ2-7; 9 bases line up with TRBD2. The J segment lost 5 bases and the V segment lost 4 bases, leaving 27 bases of the junction unmatched. Germline assignment: CDR1 MDHEN and CDR2 SYDVKM. The length of the CDR3 is 21 residues. Here the CDR3 DNA reads TGTGCCAGCAGTTCCCCCGGGACAGCCGGATTGTGGGGACTAGCTTTCGACGAGCAGTACTTC. Translation gives CASSSPGTAGLWGLAFDEQYF. Drawing the rest from reference TRBV28 and TRBJ2-7, the complete variable domain is DVKVTQSSRYLVKRTGEKVFLECVQDMDHENMFWYRQDPGLGLRLIYFSYDVKMKEKGDIPEGYSVSREKKERFSLILESASTNQTSMYLCASSSPGTAGLWGLAFDEQYFGPGTRLTVT.

This rearrangement joins TRBV5-1 to TRBJ2-3; 11 bases line up with TRBD2. Germline V gene lookup returns CDR1 SGHRS and CDR2 YFSETQ. Trimming took 3 bases from V and 0 from J; bases not matched to a gene: 3. CDR3 length equals 16 residues. DNA for the CDR3: TGCGCCAGCAGCTACAGGACTAGCGGGAGCACAGATACGCAGTATTTT. Translation gives CASSYRTSGSTDTQYF.

The J gene is TRBJ1-4, the V gene TRBV29-1; 9 nucleotides match TRBD1. Losses at the gene ends were 7 bases for V and 8 bases for J; bases not matched to a gene: 8. The CDR3 covers 13 residues. CDR1 and CDR2 from the germline V gene are SQVTM and ANQGSEA. The DNA of the CDR3 is TGCAGCGCTGAGGACAGGGGTGGCGAAAAACTGTTTTTT. Protein sequence: CSAEDRGGEKLFF.

J is TRBJ2-3 and V is TRBV21-1; the table calls TRBD2, which could not be checked here. TRBV21-1 is reported as a pseudogene. This CDR3 has 16 residues. The CDR3 loop is CASSSKAGGPEDTQYF. The CDR3 nucleotides read TGTGCCAGCAGCTCCAAAGCGGGAGGCCCCGAAGATACGCAGTATTTT.

The J gene is TRBJ2-5, the V gene TRBV11-2, with 16 bases lining up with TRBD2. Trimming took 5 bases from V and 2 from J; bases not matched to a gene: 5. CDR1 is SGHAT and CDR2 is FQNNGV in the germline V gene. CDR3 length: 17 residues. The CDR3 DNA follows: TGTGCCAGCAGCGTGGGACTAGCGGGAGGGTTACAAGAGACCCAGTACTTC. Residues: CASSVGLAGGLQETQYF.

This chain connects TRBV28 to TRBJ2-1; 11 nucleotides match TRBD2. The CDR3 sequence is 16 residues long. The V and J ends lost 3 bases and 4 bases, in that order; junction bases with no gene match: 5. Per the germline V gene, CDR1 is MDHEN and CDR2 is SYDVKM. CDR3 amino acids: CASSFSLAGVYNEQFF. In DNA, the CDR3 is TGTGCCAGCAGTTTTTCACTAGCGGGGGTGTACAATGAGCAGTTCTTC.

CDR3 region: CASSLWTGAGNTIYF. For the CDR3, the DNA is TGCGCCAGCAGCTTGTGGACTGGAGCTGGAAACACCATATATTTT. This rearrangement joins TRBV5-1 to TRBJ1-3; D uncertain. Germline-derived CDR1 and CDR2 are SGHRS and YFSETQ. V lost 1 base to trimming and J lost 2 bases, with 10 bases between them. The CDR3 is 15 amino acids. Combining the CDR3 with reference TRBV5-1 and TRBJ1-3 gives the whole variable domain KAGVTQTPRYLIKTRGQQVTLSCSPISGHRSVSWYQQTPGQGLQFLFEYFSETQRNKGNFPGRFSGRQFSNSRSEMNVSTLELGDSALYLCASSLWTGAGNTIYFGEGSWLTVV.

Details on this clone: The identical CDR3 is also encoded by other nucleotide sequences in the sample. This chain links TRBV5-1 with TRBJ1-5; no clear D gene. Per germline, CDR1 SGHRS and CDR2 YFSETQ. The CDR3 is 14 residues long. V was clipped by 2 bases and J by 4 bases, with 10 bases between them. This CDR3 reads CASSFGTENQPQHF. The CDR3 nucleotides are TGCGCCAGCAGCTTCGGTACGGAGAATCAGCCCCAGCATTTT. Variable domain in full (rest from reference TRBV5-1 and TRBJ1-5): KAGVTQTPRYLIKTRGQQVTLSCSPISGHRSVSWYQQTPGQGLQFLFEYFSETQRNKGNFPGRFSGRQFSNSRSEMNVSTLELGDSALYLCASSFGTENQPQHFGDGTRLSIL.